The 14 T cell receptor beta chains listed next were all sequenced from one sample in a study of monozygotic twins with cystic fibrosis. Sequenced by immunoSEQ multiplex PCR; TCRdb stores in-frame clones only, minus some. In the table there are 9,500 to 14,000 clones, more than 95% of which are singletons. Sample: blood. All receptors derive from a boy aged 5-17 years with cystic fibrosis.

The V call is TRBV9, the J call TRBJ2-2, with TRBD1 identical over 8 bases. V was clipped by 1 base and J by 7 bases; unmatched bases: 9. This CDR3 has 16 amino acids. Germline CDR1 and CDR2: SGDLS and YYNGEE. This CDR3 is CASSVKQGARDGELFF. CDR3 DNA sequence: TGTGCCAGCAGCGTAAAGCAGGGGGCGCGTGACGGGGAGCTGTTTTTT.

The genes are TRBV6-4 and TRBJ2-3, with 8 bases matching TRBD1. Germline CDR1 reads MRHNA; CDR2 reads SNTAGT. The CDR3 is 14 amino acids. Unmatched junction bases numbered 3, after V lost 3 bases and J lost 4 bases. The CDR3 spells CASSEQGVPDTQYF. As DNA, the CDR3 is TGTGCCAGCAGTGAACAGGGGGTTCCAGATACGCAGTATTTT.

This chain connects TRBV11-2 to TRBJ2-1; 13 bases align to TRBD2. CDR1 and CDR2 from the germline V gene are SGHAT and FQNNGV. V trimming: 5 bases; J trimming: 6 bases; junction bases outside the gene matches: 4. The length of the CDR3 is 15 residues. The CDR3 region is CASSRTSGGVNEQFF. CDR3 DNA sequence: TGTGCCAGCAGCCGCACTAGCGGGGGGGTCAATGAGCAGTTCTTC. The whole variable domain, filled in from reference TRBV11-2 and TRBJ2-1, reads EAGVAQSPRYKIIEKRQSVAFWCNPISGHATLYWYQQILGQGPKLLIQFQNNGVVDDSQLPKDRFSAERLKGVDSTLKIQPAKLEDSAVYLCASSRTSGGVNEQFFGPGTRLTVL.

This chain links TRBV27 with TRBJ1-6, with 9 bases that match TRBD1. The CDR3 consists of 17 residues. The V gene's germline CDR1 is MNHEY and CDR2 SMNVEV (reference sequence). The V and J ends lost 6 bases and 0 bases, in that order; junction bases with no gene match: 6. CDR3 DNA: TGTGCCAGCAGGCCGACAGGGGGGAGCTCCTATAATTCACCCCTCCACTTT. It encodes CASRPTGGSSYNSPLHF.

The gene calls are TRBV2 and TRBJ1-1, with TRBD1 identical over 9 bases. CDR1 is SNHLY, CDR2 FYNNEI, per germline. The CDR3 has 14 residues. The junction had 12 bases not matched to a gene; V was cut back by 11 bases and J by 5 bases. The CDR3 DNA reads TGTGCCGGGAAGTCCCACAGGGGGCTTACTGAAGCTTTCTTT. It codes for CAGKSHRGLTEAFF.

The chain joins TRBV27 to TRBJ2-1; D is perhaps TRBD1 (6 bases). The V end was cut by 2 bases, the J end by 5 bases, with 10 bases between. This CDR3 comprises 14 residues. Germline CDR1 reads MNHEY; CDR2 reads SMNVEV (reference sequence). Here the CDR3 reads CASSLGGQHNEQFF. CDR3 coding DNA: TGTGCCAGCAGTTTAGGAGGACAGCACAATGAGCAGTTCTTC.

This chain links TRBV27 with TRBJ2-6; D is unclear. Trimming pared 5 bases from V and 0 bases from J, leaving 11 bases between. The CDR3 loop spans 16 amino acids. Germline CDR1 and CDR2: MNHEY and SMNVEV (reference sequence). The DNA for the CDR3 is TGTGCCAGCAGTCTCGGACGGAGCTCTGGGGCCAACGTCCTGACTTTC. This codes for CASSLGRSSGANVLTF.

The chain recombines TRBV9 with TRBJ1-2; 8 nucleotides agree with TRBD1. The germline V gene has CDR1 SGDLS and CDR2 YYNGEE. The V segment lost 3 bases and the J segment 6 bases; nucleotides outside the gene matches: 4. The CDR3 is 13 residues long. The CDR3 here is CASSASGGDGYTF. CDR3 in DNA: TGTGCCAGCAGCGCTTCAGGGGGCGATGGCTACACCTTC.

This rearrangement joins TRBV7-2 to TRBJ2-5, with D possibly TRBD2 on 6 matching bases. There are 15 residues in the CDR3. Germline V gene data show CDR1 as SGHTA and CDR2 as FQGNSA. V shed 0 bases and J shed 5 bases, with 13 bases lying between them. The CDR3 here is CASSLAFGGAETQYF. In DNA form, the CDR3 reads TGTGCCAGCAGCTTAGCCTTCGGAGGGGCCGAGACCCAGTACTTC.

The genes are TRBV7-2 and TRBJ1-3, with a tentative D call TRBD1 (5 bases). V lost 4 bases, J lost 1 base, and 8 bases lay in between. The CDR3 totals 14 residues. Germline CDR1 reads SGHTA; CDR2 reads FQGNSA. CDR3 coding DNA: TGTGCCAGCAGCTACCGACAGTCTGGAAACACCATATATTTT. Its translation: CASSYRQSGNTIYF. The full variable domain, its missing parts supplied by reference TRBV7-2 and TRBJ1-3, is GAGVSQSPSNKVTEKGKDVELRCDPISGHTALYWYRQSLGQGLEFLIYFQGNSAPDKSGLPSDRFSAERTGGSVSTLTIQRTQQEDSAVYLCASSYRQSGNTIYFGEGSWLTVV.

The rearrangement uses TRBV6-6 and TRBJ2-7, with 7 bases lining up with TRBD1. V shed 5 bases, J shed 6 bases, and the junction held 1 base outside the gene matches. Per the germline V gene, CDR1 is MNHNY and CDR2 is SVGAGI (reference sequence). This CDR3 has 11 amino acids. CDR3 sequence (DNA): TGTGCCAGCAGTACAGGGGTCGAGCAGTACTTC. This gives the protein CASSTGVEQYF.

The CDR3 region has the DNA TGTGCCAGCTCACCAGTCCTTGAACGCACAGATACGCAGTATTTT. It specifies CASSPVLERTDTQYF. This sequence joins TRBV18 and TRBJ2-3, with no clear D. V was cut by 2 bases and J by 1 base, with 10 bases left in between. The V gene's germline CDR1 is KGHSH and CDR2 LQKENI. CDR3 size: 15 residues.

This clone has a single count. The V call is TRBV7-8, the J call TRBJ2-1; 7 nucleotides align to TRBD2. Looked up from germline, CDR1 is SGHVS and CDR2 is FQNEAQ. The CDR3 has 16 residues. Germline trimming cut 5 bases from V and 7 bases from J; bases unmatched to any gene: 14. CDR3 protein: CASSPPGGGRTNEQFF. CDR3 in DNA: TGTGCCAGCAGCCCCCCGGGCGGCGGGAGAACGAATGAGCAGTTCTTC.

This clone has only one observation. V is TRBV6-4 and J is TRBJ2-2; D may correspond to TRBD1 or TRBD2 (5 bases each). The CDR3 has 15 amino acids. Germline CDR1 is MRHNA and CDR2 is SNTAGT. The V and J ends lost 6 bases and 6 bases respectively, with 17 bases between them. The DNA of the CDR3 is TGTGCCAGCAGACCCGGGGCAGGGAGCCCCGGGGAGCTGTTTTTT. Its translation is CASRPGAGSPGELFF.